This is a list of T cell receptor beta chains from one sample in a study of neurological immune-mediated disorders. Using its own MiXCR run on the 5' RACE reads, TCRdb lists one record per CDR3 protein. The sample has about 62,000 distinct CDR3 sequences; less than 6% are singletons. The sequencing sample was made of PBMCs. The receptors were gathered from a woman aged 45-65 years with multiple sclerosis. Both conserved end residues are part of each CDR3. The D gene is left open where the match is weak. Expanded clones get a size class; other rows say once, few or many, or leave the size out.

v_gene	j_gene	d_gene	abundance	CDR3aa	CDR3nt
TRBV9	TRBJ2-1	-	-	CASSMEGSSYNEQFF	TGTGCCAGCAGCATGGAGGGTAGCTCCTACAATGAGCAGTTCTTC
TRBV29-1	TRBJ2-5	-	many	CSVEGQGETQYF	TGCAGCGTTGAGGGGCAGGGCGAGACCCAGTACTTC
TRBV7-3	TRBJ2-1	-	many	CASSLPGNNEQFF	TGTGCCAGCAGCTTACCGGGAAACAATGAGCAGTTCTTC
TRBV12-3/TRBV12-4	TRBJ1-2	-	many	CASSSRFSLDGYTF	TGTGCCAGCAGTTCGCGTTTCTCATTAGATGGCTACACCTTC
TRBV5-1	TRBJ2-2	TRBD1	many	CASITGEYTGELFF	TGCGCCAGTATTACAGGGGAATACACCGGGGAGCTGTTTTTT
TRBV7-2	TRBJ2-3	TRBD1	many	CASSSDRDRAQYF	TGTGCCAGCAGCTCGGACCGGGACAGGGCCCAGTATTTT
TRBV20-1	TRBJ2-7	TRBD2	-	CSASTSGGAVEQYF	TGCAGTGCTAGCACTAGCGGGGGGGCCGTCGAGCAGTACTTC
TRBV12-3/TRBV12-4	TRBJ1-5	-	many	CASSPTRDTYQPQHF	TGTGCCAGCAGCCCCACCCGGGACACCTATCAGCCCCAGCATTTT
TRBV20-1	TRBJ1-4	TRBD1	few	CSATDRDRATNEKLFF	TGCAGTGCCACCGACAGGGATCGGGCAACTAATGAAAAACTGTTTTTT
TRBV20-1	TRBJ2-1	TRBD2	many	CSASQLAGGYNEQFF	TGCAGTGCTAGCCAGCTAGCGGGGGGTTACAATGAGCAGTTCTTC
TRBV7-2	TRBJ2-1	-	-	CASSLVAGNEQFF	TGTGCCAGCAGCTTAGTGGCAGGCAATGAGCAGTTCTTC
TRBV5-1	TRBJ2-1	TRBD1	many	CASSRGDRDLDEQFF	TGCGCCAGCAGCCGCGGAGACAGGGATCTCGATGAGCAGTTCTTC
TRBV29-1	TRBJ1-2	-	medium-sized	CSVAGGQAYGYTF	TGCAGCGTTGCCGGGGGCCAGGCGTATGGCTACACCTTC
TRBV7-7	TRBJ2-5	-	-	CASSLGGGITIQETQYF	TGTGCTAGCAGCTTAGGTGGCGGAATTACCATCCAAGAGACCCAGTACTTC
TRBV6-5	TRBJ1-6	-	many	CASSLDRDLYSPLNF	TGTGCCAGCAGCCTCGACCGGGACCTGTATTCACCCCTCAACTTT
TRBV20-1	TRBJ2-3	TRBD2	many	CSAGLAAGGADTQYF	TGCAGTGCTGGACTCGCAGCGGGGGGTGCAGATACGCAGTATTTT
TRBV5-1	TRBJ2-2	TRBD1	many	CASSFAGTALTGELFF	TGCGCCAGCAGCTTCGCCGGGACAGCATTAACCGGGGAGCTGTTTTTT
TRBV20-1	TRBJ2-1	TRBD2	many	CSARTSGAYNEQFF	TGCAGTGCTAGAACTAGCGGGGCTTACAATGAGCAGTTCTTC
TRBV6-6	TRBJ2-4	TRBD2	many	CASSQLAGGSVAKNIQYF	TGTGCCAGCAGTCAGCTAGCGGGGGGGTCCGTAGCCAAAAACATTCAGTACTTC
TRBV12-5	TRBJ1-4	TRBD1	many	CASGLSGTGGASEKLFF	TGTGCTAGTGGCCTATCCGGGACAGGGGGCGCGAGTGAAAAACTGTTTTTT
TRBV5-1	TRBJ2-2	-	-	CASSFTADSNTGELFF	TGCGCCAGCAGCTTCACGGCTGATTCGAACACCGGGGAGCTGTTTTTT
TRBV7-3	TRBJ2-1	-	few	CASSTRTANEQFF	TGTGCCAGCAGCACACGTACAGCCAATGAGCAGTTCTTC
TRBV20-1	TRBJ2-3	-	many	CSAQGASGDTDTQYF	TGCAGTGCTCAGGGGGCTAGCGGGGACACAGATACGCAGTATTTT
TRBV3-1	TRBJ1-4	TRBD1	many	CASSRDSPTNEKLFF	TGTGCCAGCAGCCGGGACAGCCCAACTAATGAAAAACTGTTTTTT
TRBV28	TRBJ1-3	-	many	CASSLWIQGGNTIYF	TGTGCCAGCAGTCTTTGGATACAGGGAGGAAACACCATATATTTT
TRBV20-1	TRBJ2-5	TRBD2	many	CSASGSGGRETQYF	TGCAGTGCTAGTGGTAGCGGGGGCCGGGAGACCCAGTACTTC
TRBV4-1	TRBJ2-7	-	many	CASSQAGSKQAQYF	TGCGCCAGCAGCCAGGCGGGGAGCAAGCAAGCGCAGTACTTC
TRBV20-1	TRBJ2-2	-	many	CSARGVGELFF	TGCAGTGCTAGAGGCGTCGGGGAGCTGTTTTTT
TRBV12-3/TRBV12-4	TRBJ1-5	-	-	CASRIHLSPQNF	TGTGCCAGCAGGATACACCTCTCGCCCCAGAATTTT
TRBV5-1	TRBJ2-6	-	many	CASSLGQSSGANVLTF	TGCGCCAGCAGCTTGGGACAGAGCTCTGGGGCCAACGTCCTGACTTTC
TRBV5-1	TRBJ2-1	-	many	CASSFGAGYNEQFF	TGCGCCAGCAGCTTCGGGGCGGGGTACAATGAGCAGTTCTTC